This entry lists 13 T cell receptor beta chains sequenced from one sample in a study of cytomegalovirus exposure and HLA in healthy donors. PCR used 60 Vbeta primers and 13 Jbeta primers. The protocol was immunoSEQ multiplex PCR, while the TCRdb copy is restricted to in-frame clones and leaves out a portion. The table has approximately 88,000 clones, about 74% seen once; the top ten hold around 3.4%. Sequenced sample: PBMCs. Receptors originate from a man aged 25 to 45 in good health and CMV-seronegative.

Only one count was recorded for this clone. The chain joins TRBV11-2 to TRBJ1-1; the match to TRBD1 covers 8 bases. CDR1 is SGHAT and CDR2 is FQNNGV in the germline V gene. The ends lost 0 bases at V and 10 bases at J; junction bases unmatched: 4. The CDR3 has 13 amino acids. CDR3 sequence: CASSLEPTGAAFF. As DNA, the CDR3 is TGTGCCAGCAGCTTAGAACCGACAGGGGCAGCTTTCTTT.

The V call is TRBV28, the J call TRBJ2-7, with 7 nucleotides matching TRBD1. This CDR3 spans 13 amino acids. Trimming took 6 bases from V and 0 from J; bases not matched to a gene: 2. In germline, CDR1 is MDHEN, CDR2 SYDVKM. In DNA form, the CDR3 reads TGTGCCAGCAGGACAGGGATCTCCTACGAGCAGTACTTC. Its translation: CASRTGISYEQYF.

This clone came up a few times. The V and J genes are TRBV6-1 and TRBJ1-5, with D hard to call. V lost 8 bases, J lost 6 bases, and 17 bases lay in between. The CDR3 has 14 amino acids. Per germline, CDR1 MNHNS and CDR2 SASEGT. In DNA form, the CDR3 reads TGTGCCAGCCGCGGGCGGGGATCAGCTCAGCCCCAGCATTTT. It specifies CASRGRGSAQPQHF.

The chain employs TRBV11-2 and TRBJ2-7; 7 nucleotides match TRBD2. Looked up from germline, CDR1 is SGHAT and CDR2 is FQNNGV. V shed 1 base and J 4 bases; nucleotides not matched to a gene: 4. The CDR3 extends over 14 amino acids. CDR3 region: CASSLGRGGYEQYF. The CDR3 bases are TGTGCCAGCAGCTTAGGGCGGGGAGGGTACGAGCAGTACTTC.

The chain joins TRBV27 to TRBJ2-3; D unresolved. Deletions cut 6 bases from V and 3 bases from J, with 13 bases between. CDR1 MNHEY and CDR2 SMNVEV come from the germline V gene (reference sequence). This CDR3 spans 14 amino acids. CDR3 residues: CASRVMGSTDTQYF. CDR3 DNA: TGTGCCAGCAGGGTTATGGGCTCTACAGATACGCAGTATTTT.

J is TRBJ1-4 and V is TRBV7-2; D perhaps matches TRBD1 (6 bases). This CDR3 comprises 15 residues. Germline V gene lookup returns CDR1 SGHTA and CDR2 FQGNSA. V dropped 5 bases and J dropped 1 base, with 11 bases sitting between them. This CDR3 is CASSPQQGTNEKLFF. CDR3 DNA: TGTGCCAGCAGCCCCCAACAGGGAACTAATGAAAAACTGTTTTTT.

The CDR3 protein is CASSPFGTTNYNEQFF. DNA for the CDR3: TGTGCCAGCTCGCCGTTCGGGACTACCAACTACAATGAGCAGTTCTTC. The V gene is TRBV18, the J gene TRBJ2-1; 7 bases agree with TRBD2. The CDR3 sequence is 16 residues long. Trimming at V came to 6 bases and at J to 3 bases, leaving 11 bases not matched to a gene. From germline, CDR1 is KGHSH and CDR2 LQKENI.

The chain couples TRBV11-2 to TRBJ2-4, with D perhaps TRBD1 (5 bases). Between the trimmed V and J ends, which lost 5 bases and 5 bases, there was a span of 16 bases. The CDR3 loop spans 15 amino acids. Per germline, CDR1 SGHAT and CDR2 FQNNGV. Here the CDR3 reads CASSPGYQTENIQYF. In DNA, the CDR3 is TGTGCCAGCAGCCCCGGGTATCAGACAGAAAACATTCAGTACTTC. The full variable domain, completed using reference TRBV11-2 and TRBJ2-4, is EAGVAQSPRYKIIEKRQSVAFWCNPISGHATLYWYQQILGQGPKLLIQFQNNGVVDDSQLPKDRFSAERLKGVDSTLKIQPAKLEDSAVYLCASSPGYQTENIQYFGAGTRLSVL.

This sequence joins TRBV19 and TRBJ2-7; D is unresolved. Trimming shortened V by 3 bases and J by 4 bases, and 16 bases separated the two germline ends. The CDR3 is made up of 15 amino acids. The germline gives CDR1 LNHDA, CDR2 SQIVND (reference sequence). In DNA, the CDR3 is TGTGCCAGTAGTATCACGTCATCCGCGCTATACGAGCAGTACTTC. Amino acids: CASSITSSALYEQYF. The full variable domain, in which reference TRBV19 and TRBJ2-7 provide the parts outside the CDR3, is DGGITQSPKYLFRKEGQNVTLSCEQNLNHDAMYWYRQDPGQGLRLIYYSQIVNDFQKGDIAEGYSVSREKKESFPLTVTSAQKNPTAFYLCASSITSSALYEQYFGPGTRLTVT.

The gene calls are TRBV5-1 and TRBJ2-3, with 12 bases lining up with TRBD2. Trimming at V came to 4 bases and at J to 4 bases, leaving 4 bases not matched to a gene. Germline V gene sequence: CDR1 SGHRS, CDR2 YFSETQ. The CDR3 runs 15 residues. The CDR3 nucleotides are TGCGCCAGCAGCCTAGCGGGGGGGCTGTCAGATACGCAGTATTTT. This encodes CASSLAGGLSDTQYF. The complete variable domain, with remaining parts taken from reference TRBV5-1 and TRBJ2-3, reads KAGVTQTPRYLIKTRGQQVTLSCSPISGHRSVSWYQQTPGQGLQFLFEYFSETQRNKGNFPGRFSGRQFSNSRSEMNVSTLELGDSALYLCASSLAGGLSDTQYFGPGTRLTVL.

There are a few counts of this clone. This chain uses TRBV4-3 with TRBJ2-1; 10 bases map to TRBD1. J lost 6 bases, V lost 3 bases, and 5 bases had no gene match. The germline V gene encodes CDR1 LGHNA and CDR2 YSLEER. The CDR3 length is 15 residues. The DNA of the CDR3 is TGCGCCAGCAGCCACGGGACAGGGGAGATCAATGAGCAGTTCTTC. Translation: CASSHGTGEINEQFF.

The chain combines TRBV9 with TRBJ1-6; D gene ambiguous. V lost 0 bases and J 9 bases, leaving 16 bases between the germline ends. Germline values: CDR1 SGDLS, CDR2 YYNGEE. This CDR3 region has 16 residues. In DNA form, the CDR3 reads TGTGCCAGCAGCGTAGGGCTCCCCAGTGGGAGTTCACCCCTCCACTTT. It translates to CASSVGLPSGSSPLHF. The whole variable domain, filled in from reference TRBV9 and TRBJ1-6, reads DSGVTQTPKHLITATGQRVTLRCSPRSGDLSVYWYQQSLDQGLQFLIQYYNGEERAKGNILERFSAQQFPDLHSELNLSSLELGDSALYFCASSVGLPSGSSPLHFGNGTRLTVT.

In its sample, this clone was seen a few times. The V call is TRBV11-2, the J call TRBJ2-2, with D uncertain. Trimming took 4 bases from V and 2 from J, leaving 8 bases between them. This CDR3 is built from 14 residues. Germline CDR1 SGHAT, CDR2 FQNNGV. The DNA for the CDR3 is TGTGCCAGCAGCTCCCAAACTAACACCGGGGAGCTGTTTTTT. It translates to CASSSQTNTGELFF.